Each of the 22 T cell receptor beta chains below was sequenced from the same sample in a study of T cell responses to AZD1222 COVID-19 vaccine. Clones were read by immunoSEQ multiplex PCR, and TCRdb kept only the in-frame ones, dropping some. Here the sample spans tens of thousands of clones, about 92% being singletons. This specimen was peripheral blood, taken 28 days after the second AZD1222 dose. Receptors originate from an adult who received the AZD1222 COVID-19 vaccine.

V gene TRBV7-2 combines with J gene TRBJ2-3; no firm D call. Germline-derived CDR1 and CDR2 are SGHTA and FQGNSA. Trimming cost V 4 bases and J 5 bases, with 13 bases left between them. The length of the CDR3 is 14 residues. CDR3 loop: CASSSGPNGDTQYF. DNA of the CDR3: TGTGCCAGCAGCTCCGGGCCAAATGGAGATACGCAGTATTTT.

The V and J genes are TRBV4-3 and TRBJ1-5; 7 bases agree with TRBD1. CDR1 is LGHNA, CDR2 YSLEER, per germline. CDR3 size: 16 residues. The V and J ends lost 2 bases and 4 bases, in that order; junction bases with no gene match: 8. The CDR3: CASSQRGQEVNQPQHF. CDR3 in DNA: TGCGCCAGCAGCCAACGTGGACAGGAGGTGAATCAGCCCCAGCATTTT.

The chain employs TRBV15 and TRBJ1-6; the D is unclear. Trimming shortened V by 1 base and J by 5 bases, and 9 bases separated the two germline ends. Germline-derived CDR1 and CDR2 are LNHNV and YYDKDF (reference sequence). The CDR3 is 15 residues long. As DNA, the CDR3 is TGTGCCACCAGCAGAGTTCGACAAAATAATTCACCCCTCCACTTT. Residues: CATSRVRQNNSPLHF.

This chain joins TRBV6-2 or TRBV6-3 and TRBJ1-1; possibly TRBD1 for D (5 bases). The CDR3 is made up of 13 amino acids. Looked up from germline, CDR1 is MNHEY and CDR2 is SVGEGT. With 6 bases removed from V and 3 bases from J, the gap between germline ends came to 11 bases. The CDR3 nucleotides read TGTGCCAGCAGCTTCCCGGGGGACACTGAAGCTTTCTTT. Encoded protein: CASSFPGDTEAFF.

The chain recombines TRBV5-5 with TRBJ2-1; perhaps D is TRBD1 or TRBD2 (6 bases each). Trimming took 7 bases from V and 5 from J, leaving 13 bases between them. The CDR3 covers 13 residues. CDR1 is SGHKS, CDR2 YYEKEE, per germline (reference sequence). CDR3 residues: CASGRGADNEQFF. Written as DNA, the CDR3 is TGTGCCAGCGGAAGGGGGGCCGACAATGAGCAGTTCTTC.

This clone appeared once. The chain has TRBV7-8 and TRBJ2-7; no clear D. In germline, CDR1 is SGHVS, CDR2 FQNEAQ. The CDR3 is 11 residues long. Trimming removed 5 bases at V and 5 bases at J, with 7 bases between. The CDR3 spells CASSAIDEQYF. DNA of the CDR3: TGTGCCAGCAGCGCTATTGACGAGCAGTACTTC.

CDR3: CASSQLGGYTF. The CDR3 nucleotides are TGCGCCAGCAGCCAATTGGGTGGCTACACCTTC. The chain recombines TRBV4-1 with TRBJ1-2; D ambiguous. CDR1 and CDR2 (germline): MGHRA, YSYEKL. The V gene lost 2 bases and the J gene lost 7 bases, with 5 bases spanning the gap. The CDR3 has 11 amino acids.

The chain uses TRBV9 and TRBJ2-2; no firm D call. The CDR3 loop spans 14 amino acids. The V end lost 6 bases, the J end lost 1 base, and 10 bases lay between the germline ends. Germline loops: CDR1 SGDLS, CDR2 YYNGEE. CDR3: CASKGLQNTGELFF. CDR3 nucleotides: TGTGCCAGCAAAGGGCTCCAGAACACCGGGGAGCTGTTTTTT.

This chain joins TRBV10-3 and TRBJ1-5; D is perhaps TRBD1 (5 bases). CDR1 ENHRY and CDR2 SYGVKD come from the germline V gene. This CDR3 is 18 amino acids long. Trimming stripped 0 bases from V and 4 bases from J, with 19 bases between. CDR3 residues: CAISESGVGGTENQPQHF. DNA of the CDR3: TGTGCCATCAGTGAGTCCGGAGTTGGGGGGACCGAAAATCAGCCCCAGCATTTT.

V and J are TRBV19 and TRBJ2-1, with D possibly called TRBD1 or TRBD2 (5 bases each). V was trimmed by 7 bases and J by 8 bases, leaving 24 bases between them. The CDR3 has 16 residues. CDR1 and CDR2 from the germline V gene are LNHDA and SQIVND (reference sequence). CDR3 loop: CASIGSPRGLGDEQFF. The DNA of the CDR3 is TGTGCCAGTATAGGGAGCCCGCGCGGTTTGGGGGATGAGCAGTTCTTC.

V gene TRBV9 combines with J gene TRBJ2-1; D unresolved. The CDR3 extends over 16 amino acids. The V end was cut by 5 bases, the J end by 2 bases, with 17 bases between. Germline CDR1 is SGDLS and CDR2 is YYNGEE. The CDR3 DNA sequence: TGTGCCAGCAGTTCCGAACTGGGTTCGACCTACAATGAGCAGTTCTTC. Amino acids: CASSSELGSTYNEQFF. The whole variable domain, remainder taken from reference TRBV9 and TRBJ2-1, is DSGVTQTPKHLITATGQRVTLRCSPRSGDLSVYWYQQSLDQGLQFLIQYYNGEERAKGNILERFSAQQFPDLHSELNLSSLELGDSALYFCASSSELGSTYNEQFFGPGTRLTVL.

The chain is built from TRBV11-3 and TRBJ2-1, with TRBD2 identical over 10 bases. Per germline, CDR1 SGHNT and CDR2 YENEEA. This CDR3 region has 13 residues. With V trimmed by 5 bases and J by 13 bases, 8 bases remained unmatched. In DNA form, the CDR3 reads TGTGCCAGCAGCCGCGGACTAGCGGAGGCCCAGTTCTTC. Translated, it gives CASSRGLAEAQFF.

The chain combines TRBV15 with TRBJ1-5, with D possibly being TRBD1 (5 bases). V was trimmed by 1 base and J by 1 base, leaving 14 bases between them. The CDR3 is 17 residues long. The germline gives CDR1 LNHNV, CDR2 YYDKDF (reference sequence). The CDR3 spells CATSRGKGSGSNQPQHF. The CDR3 DNA sequence: TGTGCCACCAGCAGAGGGAAGGGGTCAGGCAGCAATCAGCCCCAGCATTTT. Based on the CDR3 plus reference TRBV15 and TRBJ1-5, the full variable domain is DAMVIQNPRYQVTQFGKPVTLSCSQTLNHNVMYWYQQKSSQAPKLLFHYYDKDFNNEADTPDNFQSRRPNTSFCFLDIRSPGLGDTAMYLCATSRGKGSGSNQPQHFGDGTRLSIL.

The V and J genes are TRBV18 and TRBJ1-1, with a tentative D call TRBD1 (5 bases). V was cut by 3 bases and J by 1 base, with 12 bases left in between. In germline, CDR1 is KGHSH, CDR2 LQKENI. The CDR3 is 15 residues long. The CDR3 reads CASSPRRGANTEAFF. DNA of the CDR3: TGTGCCAGCTCACCTAGAAGGGGCGCGAACACTGAAGCTTTCTTT.

The rearrangement uses TRBV7-9 and TRBJ2-2; the D is unclear. This CDR3 comprises 16 residues. V was cut by 1 base and J by 0 bases, with 9 bases left in between. CDR1 is SEHNR and CDR2 is FQNEAQ in the germline V gene (reference sequence). The CDR3 loop reads CASSLVGRSNTGELFF. The CDR3 DNA follows: TGTGCCAGCAGCTTAGTGGGCAGGTCGAACACCGGGGAGCTGTTTTTT. The whole variable domain, filled in from reference TRBV7-9 and TRBJ2-2, reads DTGVSQNPRHKITKRGQNVTFRCDPISEHNRLYWYRQTLGQGPEFLTYFQNEAQLEKSRLLSDRFSAERPKGSFSTLEIQRTEQGDSAMYLCASSLVGRSNTGELFFGEGSRLTVL.

V is TRBV7-2 and J is TRBJ1-1, with D maybe TRBD1 (6 bases). The germline V gene has CDR1 SGHTA and CDR2 FQGNSA. CDR3 size: 13 residues. V dropped 5 bases and J dropped 4 bases, with 11 bases sitting between them. DNA of the CDR3: TGTGCCAGCAGCCTAGACAGGTTCACTGAAGCTTTCTTT. It codes for CASSLDRFTEAFF.

This sequence joins TRBV27 and TRBJ1-3; 10 bases fit TRBD1. In germline, CDR1 is MNHEY, CDR2 SMNVEV (reference sequence). The CDR3 is 15 amino acids. J gave up 6 bases and V 5 bases, and 7 bases lay outside the gene matches. DNA for the CDR3: TGTGCCAGCAGTCCTGGGACAGGGGTAAAAAACACCATATATTTT. Protein product: CASSPGTGVKNTIYF.

The chain links TRBV19 to TRBJ1-1; 7 bases match TRBD1. Germline CDR1 is LNHDA and CDR2 is SQIVND (reference sequence). J lost 5 bases, V lost 7 bases, and 7 bases had no gene match. The CDR3 has 13 amino acids. The CDR3 DNA reads TGTGCCAGTACCACGACAGGGAGAACTGAAGCTTTCTTT. Protein: CASTTTGRTEAFF.

CDR3 amino acids: CASSLGPSGDYNEQFF. The CDR3 coding sequence is TGTGCCAGCAGCTTAGGCCCTTCCGGAGACTACAATGAGCAGTTCTTC. This sequence joins TRBV7-9 and TRBJ2-1; D is uncertain. Germline V gene lookup returns CDR1 SEHNR and CDR2 FQNEAQ (reference sequence). The CDR3 is 16 amino acids. V was clipped by 1 base and J by 3 bases, with 13 bases between them. Combining the CDR3 with reference TRBV7-9 and TRBJ2-1 gives the whole variable domain DTGVSQNPRHKITKRGQNVTFRCDPISEHNRLYWYRQTLGQGPEFLTYFQNEAQLEKSRLLSDRFSAERPKGSFSTLEIQRTEQGDSAMYLCASSLGPSGDYNEQFFGPGTRLTVL.

The chain employs TRBV15 and TRBJ2-1, with 8 bases lining up with TRBD1. V lost 4 bases to trimming and J lost 4 bases; unmatched junction nucleotides: 3. Germline CDR1 and CDR2: LNHNV and YYDKDF (reference sequence). The CDR3 loop spans 14 amino acids. CDR3 nucleotide sequence: TGTGCCACCAGCACGGGACAGGTATACAATGAGCAGTTCTTC. Translated, it gives CATSTGQVYNEQFF.

This clone was seen just once. The chain carries TRBV5-1 and TRBJ2-3; 10 bases match TRBD2. The CDR3 extends over 16 amino acids. Germline lookup yields CDR1 SGHRS and CDR2 YFSETQ. V lost 4 bases and J lost 4; bases outside the gene matches: 9. CDR3 in DNA: TGCGCCAGCAGCCCTAGCGGGAGAGGGGTGGCAGATACGCAGTATTTT. Translated, it gives CASSPSGRGVADTQYF. Full variable domain (remainder filled in from reference TRBV5-1 and TRBJ2-3): KAGVTQTPRYLIKTRGQQVTLSCSPISGHRSVSWYQQTPGQGLQFLFEYFSETQRNKGNFPGRFSGRQFSNSRSEMNVSTLELGDSALYLCASSPSGRGVADTQYFGPGTRLTVL.

V is TRBV2 and J is TRBJ2-7; D is perhaps TRBD2 (6 bases). Germline V CDR1 and CDR2: SNHLY, FYNNEI. V lost 1 base to trimming and J lost 6 bases, with 13 bases between them. The CDR3 runs to 14 residues. DNA of the CDR3: TGTGCCAGCAGTGAAGGACTAGTCTCTCCCGAGCAGTACTTC. Its protein product is CASSEGLVSPEQYF.